The clone carrying this T cell receptor beta chain was seen a handful of times. The antigen is unknown. The entry originates in a study of beta chain features in type 1 diabetes. Overall study results and limits: For Type 1 diabetes patients, all four CD4+ subsets carried TCRB CDR3s that were moderately but significantly shorter.

Expressed TCRB transcripts were sequenced because the entire RNA isolate underwent reverse transcription. Produced via immunoSEQ multiplex PCR; TCRdb's table is partial and in-frame only. The sample holds around 710,000 clones, roughly an eighth seen once. The V end lost 0 bases, the J end lost 1 base, and 7 bases lay between the germline ends. Germline V gene sequence: CDR1 SGHRS, CDR2 YFSETQ. The CDR3 has 14 amino acids. Naive, central memory, regulatory and stem cell-like memory cells within the CD4+ compartment were sorted using CD45RO/CCR7/CD25/CD127/CD95/CD27. The sequenced sample was naive CD4+ T cells from blood. The origin of this receptor is a man aged 30 to 39 with type 1 diabetes. The chain joins TRBV5-1 to TRBJ1-1, with unresolved D. The CDR3 protein is CASSLDRPNTEAFF. DNA for the CDR3: TGCGCCAGCAGCTTGGACCGACCGAACACTGAAGCTTTCTTT.